This TCR beta chain was identified in a study of Ad26.COV2.S vaccination and SARS-CoV-2 variants. Sample treatment: some 20 received Ad26.COV2.S at low or high dose, single or two shots; 5 received placebo; per-sample allocation not given. Vaccine and placebo recipients were sampled on day 63 after the first injection. The V gene lost 7 bases and the J gene lost 3 bases, with 12 bases spanning the gap. CDR3 size: 13 residues. Repertoires were generated with immunoSEQ multiplex PCR, while TCRdb's copy carries only in-frame clones and drops some. Among about 420,000 clones listed, approximately 88% were seen once.

This receptor was identified in a person aged 18 to 65 who received the Ad26.COV2.S COVID-19 vaccine or a placebo. The sequenced sample was peripheral blood, obtained in a trial of Ad26.COV2.S vaccine versus placebo. This chain connects TRBV12-3 or TRBV12-4 to TRBJ2-5, with D possibly being TRBD2 (5 bases). This CDR3 is CASTKAAEETQYF. The CDR3 DNA sequence: TGTGCCAGCACCAAGGCAGCGGAAGAGACCCAGTACTTC.